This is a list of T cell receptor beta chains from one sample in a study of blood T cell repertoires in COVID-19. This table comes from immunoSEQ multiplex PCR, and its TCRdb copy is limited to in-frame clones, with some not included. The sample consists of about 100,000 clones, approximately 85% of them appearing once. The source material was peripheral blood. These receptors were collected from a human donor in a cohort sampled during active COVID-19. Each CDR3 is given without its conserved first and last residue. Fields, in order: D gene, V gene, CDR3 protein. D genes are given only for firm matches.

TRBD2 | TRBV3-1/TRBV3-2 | ASSQPSTSGAEETQY
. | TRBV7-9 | ASSHQNTEAF
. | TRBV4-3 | ASSQEGRVEEKLF
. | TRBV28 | ASSPGRGPYEQY
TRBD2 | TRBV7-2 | ASSLLVAGGRQKKQF
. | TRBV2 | ASSRGTGNTIY
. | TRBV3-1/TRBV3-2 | ASSQVWPETYGYT
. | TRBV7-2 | ASSFTQGGPIYNEQF
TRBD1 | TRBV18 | ASSPGTGGAGDEKLF
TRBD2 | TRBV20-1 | SASCPGLAGFVELYQETQY
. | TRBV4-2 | ASSQVPLGGVAF
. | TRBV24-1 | ATSDSRRAETQY
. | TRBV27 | ASRPSTGTLTDTQY
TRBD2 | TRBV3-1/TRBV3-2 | ASSRRSSGGLSGANVLT
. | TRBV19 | ASSIDLRSRINYGYT
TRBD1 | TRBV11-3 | ASSQQGAKADTQY
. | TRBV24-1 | ATMGSTDTQY
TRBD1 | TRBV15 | ATSRGDRTTGEQY
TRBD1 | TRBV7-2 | ASSWTGLVSYEQY
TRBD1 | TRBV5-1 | ASSLEIPTGGYGYT
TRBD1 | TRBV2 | ASMDRGKTEAF
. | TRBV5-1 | ASSLDVRGLAYEQY
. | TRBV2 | ASRVYSSYNSPLH
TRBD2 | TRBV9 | ASSVGGTSGSHEQF
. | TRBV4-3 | ASRFRTGSTDTQY
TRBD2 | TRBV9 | ASSVAGLAGAGELF
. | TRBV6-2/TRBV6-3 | ASSPPRPWGYT
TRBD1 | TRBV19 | ASRDDRANSPLH
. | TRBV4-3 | ASSQGLGAGETQY
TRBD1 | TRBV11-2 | ASSDLTGSYRYEQF
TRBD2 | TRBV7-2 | ASSLSGIYEQY
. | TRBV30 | AWSVSANNNEQF
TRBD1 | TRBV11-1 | ASSDRGLNEQF